The 12 T cell receptor beta chains reported below all come from one sample, sequenced in a study of CD8+ T cells in alopecia areata. Treatment here: oral pan-JAK inhibitor, 5-10 mg twice daily. As the sequencing template, cDNA was produced by extracting RNA and reverse transcribing it. Clones were read by immunoSEQ multiplex PCR, and TCRdb kept only the in-frame ones, dropping some. The sample gives 150,000 to 200,000 clones, about three fifths of which show up once; around 0.91% is in the top ten. The source material was CD4+ T cells sorted from blood, sampled at week 4, from a patient treated with tofacitinib. Receptor source: a human donor with alopecia areata.

The chain employs TRBV18 and TRBJ1-1; 7 nucleotides match TRBD1. The trim removed 4 bases at V and 1 base at J, leaving 9 bases unmatched. Germline lookup yields CDR1 KGHSH and CDR2 LQKENI. The CDR3 is 16 amino acids. CDR3 bases: TGTGCCAGCTCACTGACCCGACAGGGACCGAACACTGAAGCTTTCTTT. The encoded protein is CASSLTRQGPNTEAFF.

This rearrangement joins TRBV29-1 to TRBJ2-3; D gene unclear. The germline gives CDR1 SQVTM, CDR2 ANQGSEA. The length of the CDR3 is 11 residues. The germline V and J ends were trimmed by 7 bases and 5 bases, with 10 bases remaining between them. The CDR3 DNA reads TGCAGCGGCCGACTGGAAGATACGCAGTATTTT. Protein product: CSGRLEDTQYF.

V is TRBV29-1 and J is TRBJ1-3; maybe TRBD1 (5 bases). Germline values: CDR1 SQVTM, CDR2 ANQGSEA. Trimming took off 5 bases at V and 1 base at J, with 18 bases between the two ends. CDR3 length: 16 amino acids. The CDR3 nucleotides read TGCAGCGTTAGGGGCCAGGACTCCAGATCTGGAAACACCATATATTTT. Translated: CSVRGQDSRSGNTIYF.

The rearrangement joins TRBV29-1 to TRBJ2-5; D is ambiguous. CDR3 length: 11 residues. Germline CDR1 is SQVTM and CDR2 is ANQGSEA. V was cut by 5 bases and J by 4 bases, with 8 bases left in between. For the CDR3, the DNA is TGCAGCGTTTTGTCACGAGAGACCCAGTACTTC. This sequence encodes CSVLSRETQYF. Combining the CDR3 with reference TRBV29-1 and TRBJ2-5 gives the whole variable domain SAVISQKPSRDICQRGTSLTIQCQVDSQVTMMFWYRQQPGQSLTLIATANQGSEATYESGFVIDKFPISRPNLTFSTLTVSNMSPEDSSIYLCSVLSRETQYFGPGTRLLVL.

This chain uses TRBV29-1 with TRBJ1-1, with D maybe TRBD1 (6 bases). Looked up from germline, CDR1 is SQVTM and CDR2 is ANQGSEA. The CDR3 is 14 amino acids. Trimming took off 7 bases at V and 3 bases at J, with 18 bases between the two ends. In DNA form, the CDR3 reads TGCAGCGCCCGTCGGGGGCAGGCGTACACTGAAGCTTTCTTT. It encodes CSARRGQAYTEAFF.

The chain combines TRBV11-3 with TRBJ2-3, with D unclear. The CDR3 loop spans 14 amino acids. The V and J ends lost 1 base and 4 bases respectively, with 9 bases between them. Germline V gene sequence: CDR1 SGHNT, CDR2 YENEEA. In DNA, the CDR3 is TGTGCCAGCAGCTTAGGGGATACGTCAGATACGCAGTATTTT. It encodes CASSLGDTSDTQYF.

This clone has a handful of counts. This chain joins TRBV10-3 and TRBJ1-6, with D possibly being TRBD1 (5 bases). The V end was cut by 2 bases, the J end by 13 bases, with 21 bases between. The CDR3 totals 16 residues. Germline CDR1 and CDR2: ENHRY and SYGVKD. The CDR3 sequence: CAISEGPQGREGPLHF. CDR3 sequence (DNA): TGTGCCATCAGTGAGGGTCCCCAGGGAAGAGAGGGGCCCCTCCACTTT.

The chain couples TRBV7-8 to TRBJ2-5; tentatively, D is TRBD1 (6 bases). The length of the CDR3 is 15 residues. V shed 6 bases and J shed 7 bases, with 21 bases lying between them. Per the germline V gene, CDR1 is SGHVS and CDR2 is FQNEAQ. DNA for the CDR3: TGTGCCAGCAGTCCTAGGCAGGCAGGGGCAGGGACCCAGTACTTC. Translating gives CASSPRQAGAGTQYF.

The CDR3 spells CASRWTSGGGAFF. CDR3 in DNA: TGTGCCAGCAGGTGGACTAGCGGGGGGGGTGCGTTCTTC. V gene TRBV25-1 combines with J gene TRBJ2-1, with 15 nucleotides matching TRBD2. This CDR3 has 13 amino acids. V lost 6 bases and J lost 15; bases outside the gene matches: 6. Germline V gives CDR1 MGHDK, CDR2 SYGVNS. Full variable domain (rest looked up from reference TRBV25-1 and TRBJ2-1): EADIYQTPRYLVIGTGKKITLECSQTMGHDKMYWYQQDPGMELHLIHYSYGVNSTEKGDLSSESTVSRIRTEHFPLTLESARPSHTSQYLCASRWTSGGGAFFGPGTRLTVL.

The J gene is TRBJ2-3, the V gene TRBV30, with D perhaps given as TRBD1 or TRBD2 (5 bases each). CDR1 and CDR2 from the germline V gene are GTSNPN and SVGIG (reference sequence). This CDR3 comprises 16 residues. Trimming pared 0 bases from V and 2 bases from J, leaving 15 bases between. The CDR3 DNA reads as TGTGCCTGGAGTGTAAGTGGGGGAAGCCCCACAGATACGCAGTATTTT. Its protein product is CAWSVSGGSPTDTQYF.

This clone was counted only a few times. This rearrangement joins TRBV5-6 to TRBJ2-5, with D possibly matching TRBD2 (5 bases). This CDR3 has 13 residues. Per germline, CDR1 SGHDT and CDR2 YYEEEE. Trimming took off 1 base at V and 5 bases at J, with 9 bases between the two ends. In nucleotides, the CDR3 is TGTGCCAGCAGCTTGCTAGCATGGGAGACCCAGTACTTC. The encoded protein is CASSLLAWETQYF. The full variable domain, with the rest looked up from reference TRBV5-6 and TRBJ2-5, is DAGVTQSPTHLIKTRGQQVTLRCSPKSGHDTVSWYQQALGQGPQFIFQYYEEEERQRGNFPDRFSGHQFPNYSSELNVNALLLGDSALYLCASSLLAWETQYFGPGTRLLVL.

V is TRBV30 and J is TRBJ1-2, with TRBD1 as a possible D gene (5 bases). Germline CDR1 reads GTSNPN; CDR2 reads SVGIG (reference sequence). V shed 4 bases and J shed 8 bases, with 17 bases lying between them. CDR3 size: 13 residues. CDR3 sequence reads: CAWMGRAGTGYTF. The CDR3 DNA reads TGTGCCTGGATGGGCCGGGCAGGGACCGGCTACACCTTC. The whole variable domain, filled in from reference TRBV30 and TRBJ1-2, reads SQTIHQWPATLVQPVGSPLSLECTVEGTSNPNLYWYRQAAGRGLQLLFYSVGIGQISSEVPQNLSASRPQDRQFILSSKKLLLSDSGFYLCAWMGRAGTGYTFGSGTRLTVV.